The text below deals with one TCR beta chain. Its recognized antigen is unknown. No quality values exist for individual bases; no much larger clone is one base distant. Using the deep immunoSEQ assay, multiplex PCR amplified TCR CDR3 regions from genomic DNA. Extracted genomic DNA from each cell subset was spread evenly across all wells of several immunoSEQ 96-well plates, with each plate serving as a replicate. For unsorted PBMC, approximately 0.3 ug genomic DNA, equal to approximately 30,000 T cell genomes, was loaded into each replicate PCR. Ten immunoSEQ deep assay plates were used to sequence unsorted PBMC genomic DNA. Purified libraries were measured with a Qubit 3.0 fluorometer, size-checked on a Bioanalyzer 2100, and measured again with the KAPA Library Quantification kit. Each immunoSEQ 96-well plate was sequenced on its own single-read 150-cycle Illumina NextSeq 550 flow cell. In the paper's pipeline: The immunoSEQ output contained only junctional sequences without quality scores, so filtering could not match that applied to full-length reads. Sequences were annotated with PyIR, a Python wrapper for IgBLAST v1.9, and V/J genes and CDR3 were assigned using IMGT germline references. Reads were removed for weak V/J assignments (E-value above 1e-6), missing CDR3, stop codons, out-of-frame junctions, or ambiguous translated residues. A V3J clonotype was defined by an identical inferred V gene, J gene, and CDR3 amino acid sequence. Percentage overlap between repertoires was computed as shared unique clonotypes divided by the size of the smaller repertoire. Richness of each repertoire was evaluated using RTK rarefaction, the Chao1 estimator, and Recon v2.1 estimates of unobserved clonotypes. Sourced from immuneACCESS, this table was stored by TCRdb with only in-frame sequences that have V and J called. A share of the clones is absent; for the studies checked, an unresolved V gene accounts for under half, and the remainder has no known explanation. The D gene and trimming were derived from the DNA, and the V and J assignments and clone size from that table. The sample table contains fewer than 550,000 clones; only one count was recorded for over 75% of them. The ten largest clones add up to approximately 13% of the sample.

This specimen comes from a study of shared clonotypes between healthy human individuals (dated by TCRdb to 2018 to 2020). With regard to the full study: A couple of women and three men aged 18 to 49 years were included in the cohort. Different laboratories and diverse techniques were used to prepare libraries and sequence TCR repertoires, to increase sequencing depth and limit assay-specific biases. Between about 0.9 and 9 billion PBMCs per donor were obtained by leukapheresis. Blood TCR repertoires of roughly five healthy adults were deeply sequenced to estimate repertoire size and the extent of clonotype sharing between individuals.

CDR1 MDHEN and CDR2 SYDVKM are derived from the germline V gene. The CDR3 runs 16 residues from the cysteine to the phenylalanine. The CDR3 DNA has 48 bases and is translated from base 1. The junction shows trimming of 5 bases on V and 5 bases on J, plus 19 bases between the germline ends. Healthy HIV-negative adults with no recently reported acute infections or vaccinations were included as donors. All donors were Caucasian adults living in Nashville, Tennessee, USA. For unsorted samples, some 90 million PBMCs were counted, and genomic DNA was extracted using the QIAamp DNA Blood Mini kit. Blood was collected by leukapheresis, and PBMCs were isolated by Ficoll-Histopaque density gradient centrifugation and then cryopreserved in liquid nitrogen vapor phase. What the work shows at the level of the full study, not this receptor alone: Only blood was sampled, and tissue TCR repertoires likely differ from those in blood. Pairwise subsampling indicated that sequencing depth was expected to affect the degree of clonotype sharing among donors. The small number of donors limited the genetic and exposure-history diversity represented.

The material sequenced was PBMCs. The rearrangement joined TRBV28 to TRBJ1-3; TRBD1 is a weak D gene call, 5 bases matching. The origin of this receptor is a woman in her thirties or forties in good health. Some clones in this sample may be carry-over from other donors' samples. The bases are TGTGCCAGCAGTCCCCCCCTCGGGACCTCGAGAAACACCATATATTTT. It specifies CASSPPLGTSRNTIYF.